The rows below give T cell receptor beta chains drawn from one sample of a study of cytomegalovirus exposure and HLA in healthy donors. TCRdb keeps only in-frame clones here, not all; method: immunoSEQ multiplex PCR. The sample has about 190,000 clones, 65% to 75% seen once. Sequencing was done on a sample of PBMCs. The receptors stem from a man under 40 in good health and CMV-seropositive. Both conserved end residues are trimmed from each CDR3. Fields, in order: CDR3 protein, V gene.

CDR3: ASSFGTGTEGYT
V: TRBV7-2

CDR3: ASRTDGGIGYT
V: TRBV6-1

CDR3: ASSLKGVNVGGELF
V: TRBV7-9

CDR3: ASSFISGGLNEQF
V: TRBV7-9

CDR3: ASSTQGAKDTQY
V: TRBV2

CDR3: ASSVAAQGGNSPLH
V: TRBV9

CDR3: ASSPSTGLQETQY
V: TRBV5-4

CDR3: ASSLYTSGRAPETQY
V: TRBV7-2

CDR3: SVGGQFSSYEQY
V: TRBV29-1

CDR3: SVDPDSSIETQY
V: TRBV29-1

CDR3: ASTVGSSGNTIY
V: TRBV19

CDR3: ASSRRQGVKGNTIY
V: TRBV19

CDR3: ASSQTGILEKLF
V: TRBV4-3

CDR3: ASSIRQENNSPLH
V: TRBV19

CDR3: ASIQSGRGTTGELF
V: TRBV5-6

CDR3: ASLGVSLEAF
V: TRBV5-8

CDR3: ASSQTNRGGRNQPQH
V: TRBV4-1

CDR3: ASSRLLGGGELF
V: TRBV25-1

CDR3: ASSRTGDGNQPQH
V: TRBV19

CDR3: ASSWGTPNTGELF
V: TRBV7-2

CDR3: ASSLVSGGANEQF
V: TRBV7-2

CDR3: ASSQDPVGGEKLF
V: TRBV4-1

CDR3: ASRAGSYEQY
V: TRBV6-5

CDR3: ASSLDRPTGGELF
V: TRBV5-1

CDR3: ASSLRAHEGGTDTQY
V: TRBV7-9

CDR3: ASSPGRRARATEQF
V: TRBV6-6

CDR3: ASSRTGLTDTQY
V: TRBV6-5

CDR3: ASSRGNFAQY
V: TRBV6-1

CDR3: ASRKSGQGRDEQF
V: TRBV6-5

CDR3: ASSADRVSSEQF
V: TRBV7-7

CDR3: ASSGQVLANTGELF
V: TRBV9

CDR3: ASSSPGLELETQY
V: TRBV7-2

CDR3: ASSRDRSPSYEQY
V: TRBV27

CDR3: ASSLRGTGGETQY
V: TRBV27

CDR3: ASSYNLEGGEQY
V: TRBV6-5

CDR3: ASSSRGQGVREQY
V: TRBV7-2

CDR3: ASSTRLAGVGNEQF
V: TRBV11-2

CDR3: ASRGSGGADNEQF
V: TRBV6-6

CDR3: ASSSQTRPRERFHEQF
V: TRBV7-2

CDR3: ASRGAHGTEAF
V: TRBV28

CDR3: ASSKSRDTGELF
V: TRBV11-3

CDR3: ASSLAPPGQGIENSPLH
V: TRBV5-1

CDR3: ASSAAGSESYGYT
V: TRBV4-2

CDR3: ASSPPRQRSTDTQY
V: TRBV7-9

CDR3: ASAREGGSYNEQF
V: TRBV6-1

CDR3: ASSYQTGMNTEAF
V: TRBV6-5

CDR3: ASSQYPYEQY
V: TRBV6-5

CDR3: ASSYPFKWEYEQY
V: TRBV28